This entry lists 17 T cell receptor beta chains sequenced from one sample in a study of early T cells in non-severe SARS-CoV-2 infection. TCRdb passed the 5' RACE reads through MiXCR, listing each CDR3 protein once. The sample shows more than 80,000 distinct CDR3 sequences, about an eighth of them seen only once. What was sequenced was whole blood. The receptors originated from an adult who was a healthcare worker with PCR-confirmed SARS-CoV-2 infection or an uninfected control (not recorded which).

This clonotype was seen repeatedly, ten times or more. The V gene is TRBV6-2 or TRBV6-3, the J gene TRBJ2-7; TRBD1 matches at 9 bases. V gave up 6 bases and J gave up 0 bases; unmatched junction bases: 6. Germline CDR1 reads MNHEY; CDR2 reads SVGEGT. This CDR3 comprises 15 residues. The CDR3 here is CASSPGQGLSYEQYF. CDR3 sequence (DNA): TGTGCCAGCAGCCCCGGACAGGGGCTCTCCTACGAGCAGTACTTC.

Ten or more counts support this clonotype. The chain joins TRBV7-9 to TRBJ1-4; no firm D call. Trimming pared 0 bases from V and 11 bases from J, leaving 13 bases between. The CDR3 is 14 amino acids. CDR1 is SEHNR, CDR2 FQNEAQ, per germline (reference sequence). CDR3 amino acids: CASSLAEGGFKLFF. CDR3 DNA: TGTGCCAGCAGCTTAGCGGAGGGCGGGTTTAAACTGTTTTTT. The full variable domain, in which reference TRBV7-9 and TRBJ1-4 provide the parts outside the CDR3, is DTGVSQNPRHKITKRGQNVTFRCDPISEHNRLYWYRQTLGQGPEFLTYFQNEAQLEKSRLLSDRFSAERPKGSFSTLEIQRTEQGDSAMYLCASSLAEGGFKLFFGSGTQLSVL.

The DNA of the CDR3 is TGCAGTGCAATGACAGGGGTGGATGAGCAGTTCTTC. Encoded protein: CSAMTGVDEQFF. V and J are TRBV20-1 and TRBJ2-1, with 8 nucleotides matching TRBD1. Germline loops: CDR1 DFQATT, CDR2 SNEGSKA (reference sequence). The V and J ends lost 6 bases and 8 bases, in that order; junction bases with no gene match: 6. The CDR3 contains 12 residues.

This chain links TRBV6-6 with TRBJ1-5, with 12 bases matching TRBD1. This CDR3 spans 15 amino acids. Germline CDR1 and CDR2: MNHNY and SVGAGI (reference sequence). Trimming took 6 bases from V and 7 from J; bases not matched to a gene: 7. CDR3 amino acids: CASSWDRGLPQPQHF. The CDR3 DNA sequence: TGTGCCAGCAGCTGGGACAGGGGGCTGCCGCAGCCCCAGCATTTT.

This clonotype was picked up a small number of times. The CDR3 loop reads CASGPSGHYNEQFF. The DNA for the CDR3 is TGTGCTAGTGGTCCGTCGGGACACTACAATGAGCAGTTCTTC. V and J are TRBV12-5 and TRBJ2-1, with a weak D call TRBD1 (6 bases). Trimming took off 5 bases at V and 3 bases at J, with 11 bases between the two ends. Per germline, CDR1 LGHNT and CDR2 FRNRAP. This CDR3 is 14 amino acids long.

The CDR3 nucleotides read TGCAGTGCTCTCCCCCTGTATAGCAGACATGAGCAGTTCTTC. As protein: CSALPLYSRHEQFF. The chain uses TRBV20-1 and TRBJ2-1; D gene ambiguous. V was clipped by 5 bases and J by 8 bases, with 19 bases between them. Germline V gene sequence: CDR1 DFQATT, CDR2 SNEGSKA (reference sequence). CDR3 length equals 14 residues.

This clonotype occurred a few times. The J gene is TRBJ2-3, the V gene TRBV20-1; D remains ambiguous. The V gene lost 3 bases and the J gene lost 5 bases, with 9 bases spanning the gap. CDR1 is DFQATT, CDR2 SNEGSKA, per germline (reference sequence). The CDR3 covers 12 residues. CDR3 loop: CSASTPGDTQYF. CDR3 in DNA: TGCAGTGCTAGTACCCCGGGAGATACGCAGTATTTT.

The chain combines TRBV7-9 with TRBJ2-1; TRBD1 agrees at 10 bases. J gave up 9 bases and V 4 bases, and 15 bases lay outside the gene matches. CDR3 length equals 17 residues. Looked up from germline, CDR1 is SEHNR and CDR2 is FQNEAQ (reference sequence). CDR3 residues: CASSSIPGQGKYTEQFF. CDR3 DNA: TGTGCCAGCAGCTCCATCCCGGGACAGGGGAAGTATACTGAGCAGTTCTTC.

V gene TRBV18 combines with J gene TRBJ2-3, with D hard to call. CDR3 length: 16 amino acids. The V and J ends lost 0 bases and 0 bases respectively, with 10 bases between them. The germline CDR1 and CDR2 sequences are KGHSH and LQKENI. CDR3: CASSPPNRASTDTQYF. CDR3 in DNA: TGTGCCAGCTCACCACCGAATCGCGCTAGCACAGATACGCAGTATTTT.

In DNA, the CDR3 is TGTGCCAGCAGAGAACGTGAGACCCAGTACTTC. This sequence encodes CASRERETQYF. This sequence joins TRBV28 and TRBJ2-5; no definite D call. Trimming pared 6 bases from V and 5 bases from J, leaving 7 bases between. In germline, CDR1 is MDHEN, CDR2 SYDVKM. The CDR3 spans 11 residues.

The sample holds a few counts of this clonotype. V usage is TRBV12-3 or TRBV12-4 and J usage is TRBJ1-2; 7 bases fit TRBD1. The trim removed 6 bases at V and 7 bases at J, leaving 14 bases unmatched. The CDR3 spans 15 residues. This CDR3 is CASSLLRTGPGGYTF. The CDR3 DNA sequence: TGTGCCAGCAGCCTCCTTAGGACAGGCCCGGGTGGCTACACCTTC.

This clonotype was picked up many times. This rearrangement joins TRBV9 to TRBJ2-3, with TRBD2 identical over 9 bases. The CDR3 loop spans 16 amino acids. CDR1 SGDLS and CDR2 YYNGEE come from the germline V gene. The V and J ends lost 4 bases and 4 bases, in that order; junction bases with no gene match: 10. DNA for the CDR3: TGTGCCAGCAGCAAATTGCTAGCGGGGATCTCAGATACGCAGTATTTT. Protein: CASSKLLAGISDTQYF.

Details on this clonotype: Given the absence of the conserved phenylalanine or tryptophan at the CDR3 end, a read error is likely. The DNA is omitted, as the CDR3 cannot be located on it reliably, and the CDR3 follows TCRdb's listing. The chain's CDR3 is CASSLSDDTIGLFS. The rearrangement joins TRBV11-2 to TRBJ1-1. The CDR3 has 14 residues if both end residues are counted. The germline CDR1 and CDR2 sequences are SGHAT and FQNNGV.

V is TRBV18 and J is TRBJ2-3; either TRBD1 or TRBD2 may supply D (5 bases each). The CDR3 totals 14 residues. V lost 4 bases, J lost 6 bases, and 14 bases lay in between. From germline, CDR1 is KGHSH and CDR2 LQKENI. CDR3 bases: TGTGCCAGCTCACTGTCCCGGGGCGGCGATACGCAGTATTTT. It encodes CASSLSRGGDTQYF.

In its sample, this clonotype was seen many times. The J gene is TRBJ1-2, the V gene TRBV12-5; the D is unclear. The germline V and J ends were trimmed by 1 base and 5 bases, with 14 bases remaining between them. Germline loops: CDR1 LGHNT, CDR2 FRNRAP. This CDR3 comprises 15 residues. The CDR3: CASGLGPPEGYGYTF. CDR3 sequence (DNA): TGTGCTAGTGGTTTGGGGCCCCCCGAAGGGTATGGCTACACCTTC.

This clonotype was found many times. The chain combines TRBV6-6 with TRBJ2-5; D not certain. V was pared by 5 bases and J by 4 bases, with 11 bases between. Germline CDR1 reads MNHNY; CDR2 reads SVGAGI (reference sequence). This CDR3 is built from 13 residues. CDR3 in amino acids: CASSSKRRETQYF. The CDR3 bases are TGTGCCAGCAGTAGTAAGCGCAGAGAGACCCAGTACTTC.

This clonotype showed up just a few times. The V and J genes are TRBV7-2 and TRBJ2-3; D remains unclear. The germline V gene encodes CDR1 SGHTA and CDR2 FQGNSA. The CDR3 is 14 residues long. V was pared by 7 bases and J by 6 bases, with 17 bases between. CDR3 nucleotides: TGTGCCAGCACCCCCCCTGGGCTTTTGGATACGCAGTATTTT. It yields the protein CASTPPGLLDTQYF.